The following is a T cell receptor (beta chain) sequence with its context. As yet, its antigen is unknown. TCRdb redid the calling of the RACE reads with MiXCR, one entry per CDR3 protein. The table shows roughly 69,000 distinct CDR3 sequences, with 11% occurring only once. Trimming stripped 6 bases from V and 10 bases from J, with 27 bases between. This CDR3 comprises 16 residues. Germline CDR1 SGHTA, CDR2 FQGNSA. This sample stems from a study of human T cells and chemical hapten exposure. The wider study: The study patch tested 0.01% DPC on the upper back and read results at 6 days. Alopecia areata, totalis or universalis was found in mostly female patients.

Regarding time point: patch test 3, about 24 weeks after DPC sensitization. The treatment denotes: therapeutic diphenylcyclopropenone sensitization with weekly scalp DPC. General observations from the study: No alteration of TCRs above 1 in 1000 frequency was seen with DPC sensitization.

The J gene is TRBJ1-1, the V gene TRBV7-2; D gene unclear. The starting material was whole blood, obtained in connection with sensitization to the hapten diphenylcyclopropenone (DPC). This TCR was recovered from a woman in her twenties or thirties with alopecia areata. Some clones in this sample may be carry-over from other donors' samples. As DNA, the CDR3 is TGTGCCAGCAGACCGGACGGCGGCCCCCCGTGGGATCGAGCTTTCTTT. The encoded protein is CASRPDGGPPWDRAFF.